This T cell receptor (beta chain) comes out of a study of blood T cell repertoires in COVID-19 (dated by TCRdb to 2020 to 2021). In terms of the full investigation: Samples from collaborators originated in the United States, Italy and Spain and spanned both the acute and convalescent phases of COVID-19. Where available, HLA class I and class II types were taken from metadata supplied by the sample provider and were not determined by assay-based typing. Samples were obtained from the ongoing ImmuneRACE study (first 160 participants) and from 1,254 subjects provided by 6 global collaborators. The repertoires were released in a freely available public database intended as a resource for research on the immune response to SARS-CoV-2. Deeply sampled blood TCRbeta repertoires from subjects exposed to, actively infected with, or recovered from COVID-19 were included in the dataset. A de-identified subject ID, COVID-19 status, age in years and sex were almost always included in the sample metadata. The material from the prospective study consisted of cDNA or gDNA derived from T cells, B-cell-depleted T cells, or PBMCs. The study at large found these results: The amount of clinical and demographic metadata varied by source and participant and was provided uncurated.

TCRbeta CDR3 regions were amplified from genomic DNA using the immunoSEQ Assay, a bias-controlled multiplex PCR. Per the source publication's procedure: Within the assay, amplification of reference gene primers was used to estimate how many nucleated cells each sample contained. Sequence reads were collapsed and filtered to measure the absolute abundance of every unique TCRbeta CDR3 rearrangement. For each sample, productive Simpson clonality was calculated by taking the square root of Simpson's diversity index across productive rearrangements. The immuneACCESS repertoire file appears here via TCRdb, limited to in-frame rearrangements. These files lack a portion of the clones; in checked studies, under half of the deficit traces to unresolved V genes, and the cause of the others is not known. The V and J calls and clone size come from that table; D and trimming were worked out from the DNA. Within this sample are 130,000 to 150,000 clones, with around nine tenths of them counted one time only. The ten largest clones add up to approximately 4% of the sample.

Trimming removed 5 bases from V and 15 bases from J; the gene matches leave 10 bases unexplained. The germline V gene yields SGHVS for CDR1 and FNYEAQ for CDR2. The cysteine opens and the phenylalanine closes a CDR3 of 15 amino acids. Only CDR3 DNA remains: 45 bases, in frame from the first base. Details on this clone: It has no known antigen specificity. Per-nucleotide qualities are absent, and no much larger clonotype sits a single base away.

Whole blood was collected in K2EDTA tubes by collaborating institutions according to the institutions' own protocols. For TCRbeta analysis, collaborator samples were shipped as frozen whole blood, as isolated PBMCs, or as DNA extracted from either sample type. The receptor comes from a woman in her forties with acute or convalescent COVID-19. Sample: peripheral blood. Rearrangement joined TRBV7-6 to TRBJ2-1; a stretch of 16 junction bases matches TRBD2. Read as DNA, the sequence is TGTGCCAGCAGCGATGGGACTAGCGGGAGGGGGACATGGTTCTTC. Its product reads: CASSDGTSGRGTWFF.